Ten or more counts support the clone carrying this T cell receptor beta chain. These data come from a study of early T cells in non-severe SARS-CoV-2 infection. CDR3 length equals 14 residues. The germline V and J ends were trimmed by 2 bases and 2 bases, with 8 bases remaining between them. From germline, CDR1 is MDHEN and CDR2 SYDVKM. Using its own MiXCR run on the 5' RACE reads, TCRdb lists one record per CDR3 protein. Of about 48,000 distinct CDR3 sequences in the sample, 7.7% were seen once. The chain employs TRBV28 and TRBJ2-3; D uncertain. Material for sequencing was whole blood. The clonotype was recovered from an adult who was a healthcare worker with PCR-confirmed SARS-CoV-2 infection or an uninfected control (not recorded which). In DNA, the CDR3 is TGTGCCAGCAGTTTAGGTAGCCTCACAGATACGCAGTATTTT. Translation: CASSLGSLTDTQYF. The complete variable domain, with remaining parts taken from reference TRBV28 and TRBJ2-3, reads DVKVTQSSRYLVKRTGEKVFLECVQDMDHENMFWYRQDPGLGLRLIYFSYDVKMKEKGDIPEGYSVSREKKERFSLILESASTNQTSMYLCASSLGSLTDTQYFGPGTRLTVL.